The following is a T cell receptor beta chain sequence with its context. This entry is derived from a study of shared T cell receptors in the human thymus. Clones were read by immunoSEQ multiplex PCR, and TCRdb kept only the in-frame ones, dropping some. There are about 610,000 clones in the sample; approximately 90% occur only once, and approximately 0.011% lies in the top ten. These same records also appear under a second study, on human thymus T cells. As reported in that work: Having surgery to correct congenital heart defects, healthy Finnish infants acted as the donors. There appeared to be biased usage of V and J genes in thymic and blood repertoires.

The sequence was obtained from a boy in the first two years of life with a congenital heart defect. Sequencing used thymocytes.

CDR3 nucleotides: TGCGCCAGCAGCTTGGCCAGGATACATCAGCCCCAGCATTTT. Translating it yields CASSLARIHQPQHF. The V gene is TRBV5-1, the J gene TRBJ1-5; no firm D call. This CDR3 comprises 14 residues. The V gene lost 0 bases and the J gene lost 5 bases, with 9 bases spanning the gap. In germline, CDR1 is SGHRS, CDR2 YFSETQ. Variable domain in full (rest from reference TRBV5-1 and TRBJ1-5): KAGVTQTPRYLIKTRGQQVTLSCSPISGHRSVSWYQQTPGQGLQFLFEYFSETQRNKGNFPGRFSGRQFSNSRSEMNVSTLELGDSALYLCASSLARIHQPQHFGDGTRLSIL.